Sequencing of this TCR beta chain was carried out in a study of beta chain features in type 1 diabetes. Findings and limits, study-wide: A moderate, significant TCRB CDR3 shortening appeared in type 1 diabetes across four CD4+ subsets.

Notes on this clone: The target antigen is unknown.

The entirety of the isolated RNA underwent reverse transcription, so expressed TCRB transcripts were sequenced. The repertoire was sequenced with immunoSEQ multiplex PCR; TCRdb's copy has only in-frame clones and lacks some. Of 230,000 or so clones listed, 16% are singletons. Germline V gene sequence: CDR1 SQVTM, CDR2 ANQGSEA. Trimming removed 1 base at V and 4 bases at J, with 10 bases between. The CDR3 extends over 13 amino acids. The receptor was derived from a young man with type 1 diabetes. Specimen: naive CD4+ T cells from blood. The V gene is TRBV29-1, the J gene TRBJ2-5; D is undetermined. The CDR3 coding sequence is TGCAGCGTTGAAGTAGGGCGCAGAGAGACCCAGTACTTC. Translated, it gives CSVEVGRRETQYF.